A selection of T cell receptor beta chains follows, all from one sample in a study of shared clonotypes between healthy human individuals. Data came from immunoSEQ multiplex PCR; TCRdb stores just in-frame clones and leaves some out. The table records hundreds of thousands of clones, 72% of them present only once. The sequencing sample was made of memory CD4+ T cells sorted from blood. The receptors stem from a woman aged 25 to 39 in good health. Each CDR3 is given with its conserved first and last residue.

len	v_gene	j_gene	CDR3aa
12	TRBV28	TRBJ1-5	CASSLSGQPQHF
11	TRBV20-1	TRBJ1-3	CSATAGNTIYF
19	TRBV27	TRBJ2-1	CASSLRGTSGIRSYNEQFF
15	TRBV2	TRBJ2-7	CASRKNPEDIYEQYF
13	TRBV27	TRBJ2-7	CASSPLDNYEQYF
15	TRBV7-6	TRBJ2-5	CASSSGQGLQETQYF
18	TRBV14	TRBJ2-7	CASSQRTFFGIQGAEQYF
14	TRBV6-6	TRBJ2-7	CASRPGDGSYEQYF
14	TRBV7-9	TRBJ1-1	CASSQDRESTEAFF
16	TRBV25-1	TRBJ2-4	CASSGETRTGRYIQYF